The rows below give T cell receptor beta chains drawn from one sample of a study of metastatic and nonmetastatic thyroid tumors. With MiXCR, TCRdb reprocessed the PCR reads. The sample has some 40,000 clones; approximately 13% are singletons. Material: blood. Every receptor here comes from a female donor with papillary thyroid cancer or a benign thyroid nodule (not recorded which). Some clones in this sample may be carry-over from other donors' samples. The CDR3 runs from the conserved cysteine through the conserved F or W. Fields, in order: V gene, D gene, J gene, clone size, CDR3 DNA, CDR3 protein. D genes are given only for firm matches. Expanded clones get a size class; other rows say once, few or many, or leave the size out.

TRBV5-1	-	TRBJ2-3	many	TGCGCCAGCAGCTCCGGGGCTTTAGGGCCGGGCACAGATACGCAGTATTTT	CASSSGALGPGTDTQYF
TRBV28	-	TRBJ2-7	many	TGTGCCCACGGGACTCCTCTAGAGGAGCAGTACTTC	CAHGTPLEEQYF
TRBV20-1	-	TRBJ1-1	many	TGCAGTGCTAGCCCCGACAACACTGAAGCTTTCTTT	CSASPDNTEAFF
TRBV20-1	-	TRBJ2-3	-	TGCAGTGCTCGACTTTATCAGGATACGCAGTATTTT	CSARLYQDTQYF
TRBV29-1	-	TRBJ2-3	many	TGCAGCGTTGAATCAGAGGGCCCAGATACGCAGTATTTT	CSVESEGPDTQYF
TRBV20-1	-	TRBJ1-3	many	TGCAGTGCTAGAGATAGTCCCGCCGGAGGAAACACCATATATTTT	CSARDSPAGGNTIYF
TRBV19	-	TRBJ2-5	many	TGTGCCAGTAGTATAGATACAGTGGAACCTCAAGAGACCCAGTACTTC	CASSIDTVEPQETQYF
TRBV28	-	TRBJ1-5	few	TGTGCCAGCAGTGGGGGGGGGACTCAGCCCCAGCATTTT	CASSGGGTQPQHF
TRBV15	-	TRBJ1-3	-	TGTGCCTCCAGCAGAGCGTCGTCGGGTGGAAACACCATATATTTT	CASSRASSGGNTIYF
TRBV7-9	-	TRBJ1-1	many	TGTGCCAGCAGCTTGGAGGACCTAGTCTTGACTGAAGCTTTCTTT	CASSLEDLVLTEAFF
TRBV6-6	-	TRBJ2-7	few	TGTGCCAGCAGTTATTGTCCGACAGGAAGATACGAGCAGTACTTC	CASSYCPTGRYEQYF
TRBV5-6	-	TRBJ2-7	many	TGTGCCAGCAGCTTGGAACCCACAACAGGGCTTGGCGAGCAGTACTTC	CASSLEPTTGLGEQYF
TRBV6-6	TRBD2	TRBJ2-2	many	TGTGCCAGCAGTCCGCACCCCCTGGGAGGGCCGCACGGAGGCCTCGGGGAGCTGTTTTTT	CASSPHPLGGPHGGLGELFF
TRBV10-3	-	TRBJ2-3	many	TGTGCCATCAGTGAGGTACAGAGCACAGATACGCAGTATTTT	CAISEVQSTDTQYF
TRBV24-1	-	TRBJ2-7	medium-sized	TGTGCCACCAGTGATTCCGGGGCAGGGGCCATCTACGAGCAGTACTTC	CATSDSGAGAIYEQYF
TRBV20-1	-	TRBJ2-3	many	TGCAGTGCTAGAGATCTACCGGGAGAGAGCACAGATACGCAGTATTTT	CSARDLPGESTDTQYF
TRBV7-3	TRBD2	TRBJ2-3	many	TGTGCCAGCAGCTTATATAGCGGGAGCCTTCCCACAGATACGCAGTATTTT	CASSLYSGSLPTDTQYF
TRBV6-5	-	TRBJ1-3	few	TGTGCCAGCAGTTACCCACAGGTCCACATATATTTT	CASSYPQVHIYF
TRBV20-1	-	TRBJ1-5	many	TGCAGTGCTAGGATCCACGAAGGCAATCAGCCCCAGCATTTT	CSARIHEGNQPQHF
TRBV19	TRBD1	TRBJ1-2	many	TGTGCCAGTAGTTTACAGGGGGCGAATGGCTACACCTTC	CASSLQGANGYTF
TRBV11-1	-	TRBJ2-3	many	TGTGCCAGCAGCCGCAACTCTCAGGGATCAGATACGCAGTATTTT	CASSRNSQGSDTQYF
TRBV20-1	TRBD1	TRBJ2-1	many	TGCAGTGCTAGCGGGACAGGGTTGTTCAATGAGCAGTTCTTC	CSASGTGLFNEQFF
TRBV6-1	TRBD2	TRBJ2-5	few	TGTGCCAGTACCGGGACTAGCGTGGGGTGGGAGACCCAGTACTTC	CASTGTSVGWETQYF
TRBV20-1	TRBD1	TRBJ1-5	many	TGCAGTGCTAGTAAGCGGCAGGGGGAGCATCAGCCCCAGCATTTT	CSASKRQGEHQPQHF
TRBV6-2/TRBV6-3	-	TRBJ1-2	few	TGTGCCAGCAGTTCTTATAACTATGGCTACACCTTC	CASSSYNYGYTF
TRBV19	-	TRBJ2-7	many	TGTGCCAGTAATGATGGCGGGACAGTCTACGAGCAGTACTTC	CASNDGGTVYEQYF
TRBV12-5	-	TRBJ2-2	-	TGTGCCAGTGGTTTCCTCGACCCCACCGGTGAGCTGTTTTTT	CASGFLDPTGELFF
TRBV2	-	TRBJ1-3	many	TGTGCCAGCAAAAGGATAGGGCAAAACACCATATATTTT	CASKRIGQNTIYF
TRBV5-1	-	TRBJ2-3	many	TGCGCCAGCAGTCATGGGGGGGATACGCAGTATTTT	CASSHGGDTQYF
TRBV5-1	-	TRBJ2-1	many	TGCGCCAGCAAAGATGAGCAGTTCTTC	CASKDEQFF
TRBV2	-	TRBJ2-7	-	TGTGCCAACACCGGGGGACACTACGAGCAGTACTTC	CANTGGHYEQYF
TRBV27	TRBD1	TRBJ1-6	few	TGTGCCAGCAGTTACCCCCCCGAGGGGGCCCTCAACTTT	CASSYPPEGALNF
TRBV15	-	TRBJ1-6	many	TGTGCCACCAGCAGAGCACAGAGTTATTCACCCCTCCACTTT	CATSRAQSYSPLHF
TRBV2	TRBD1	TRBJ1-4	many	TGTGCCAGCAGTTCAGACAGGGAGGGAGGAAAACTGTTTTTT	CASSSDREGGKLFF
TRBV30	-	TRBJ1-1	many	TGTGCCTGGAGTGCACTGAGTGAAGCTTTCTTT	CAWSALSEAFF
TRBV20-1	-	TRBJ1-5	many	TGCAGTGCTAGTCACAGGGCATATAGCAATCAGCCCCAGCATTTT	CSASHRAYSNQPQHF
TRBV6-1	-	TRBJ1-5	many	TGTGCCAGCAGTGAAAGGGGTGGCCAGCCCCAGCATTTT	CASSERGGQPQHF
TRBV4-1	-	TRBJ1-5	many	TGCGCCAGCAGCCAAGTTGACTCTAATCAGCCCCAGCATTTT	CASSQVDSNQPQHF
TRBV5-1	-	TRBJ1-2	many	TGCGCCAGCAGCTTGAATTCCGCGCGCCTCAGTAGGGGGAATGGCTACACCTTC	CASSLNSARLSRGNGYTF
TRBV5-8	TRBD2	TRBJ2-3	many	TGTGCCAGCAGCGTTAGCGGGAGTGCAGATACGCAGTATTTT	CASSVSGSADTQYF
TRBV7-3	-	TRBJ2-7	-	TGTGTCAGCAGCTCCTCCGTAGGGAACGAGCAGTACTTC	CVSSSSVGNEQYF
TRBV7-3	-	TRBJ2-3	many	TGTGCCAGCAGCGCGGTGCCAGGGGCCCGGGATACGCAGTATTTT	CASSAVPGARDTQYF
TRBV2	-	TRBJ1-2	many	TGTGCCAGCAGGCCCAGGGTCGGCTATGGCTACACCTTC	CASRPRVGYGYTF
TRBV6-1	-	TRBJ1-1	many	TGTGCCAGCAAAAGGGAGACTGAAGCTTTCTTT	CASKRETEAFF
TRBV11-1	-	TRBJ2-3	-	TGTGCCAGCAGCCGGACGGATACTAGCACAGATACGCAGTATTTT	CASSRTDTSTDTQYF
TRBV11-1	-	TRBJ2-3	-	TGTGCCAGCAGCCCAGACTCCCAGGGTGGCACAGATACGCAGTATTTT	CASSPDSQGGTDTQYF
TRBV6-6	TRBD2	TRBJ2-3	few	TGTGCCAGCAGTTACTCTAGAGCGGGACCCTCCGAACGGGATACGCAGTATTTT	CASSYSRAGPSERDTQYF
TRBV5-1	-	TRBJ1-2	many	TGCGCCAGCAGCTTGTCCCACGGGAAGGATGGCTACACCTTC	CASSLSHGKDGYTF
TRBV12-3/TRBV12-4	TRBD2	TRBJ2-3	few	TGTGCCAGCAGCGGGGGCGGGGGGCGCACAGATACGCAGTATTTT	CASSGGGGRTDTQYF
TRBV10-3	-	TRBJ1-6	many	TGTGCCATCAGTGAGTCCAACCTGGGACGGAGAAATTCACCCCTCCACTTT	CAISESNLGRRNSPLHF
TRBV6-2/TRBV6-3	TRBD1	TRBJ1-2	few	TGTGCCAGCAGTTCGACAGGGGGTGAACGAACTAGCTATGGCTACACCTTC	CASSSTGGERTSYGYTF
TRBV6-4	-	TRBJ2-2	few	TGTGCCAGCAGTGTGTTTTGGGGCACCGGGGAGCTGTTTTTT	CASSVFWGTGELFF
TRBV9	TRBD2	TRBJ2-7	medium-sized	TGTGCCAGCAGCGCTAGCGGGACGATCTACGAGCAGTACTTC	CASSASGTIYEQYF
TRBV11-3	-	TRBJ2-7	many	TGTGCCAGCAGCTTAGAGCAAGGCAACTACGAGCAGTACTTC	CASSLEQGNYEQYF
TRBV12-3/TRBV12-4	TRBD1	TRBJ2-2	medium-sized	TGTGCCAGCAACCCAACAGGGGCAGGGGGCGGGGAGCTGTTTTTT	CASNPTGAGGGELFF
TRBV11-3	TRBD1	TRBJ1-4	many	TGTGCCAGCAGCTTAGCCGGGACAGAAAATGAAAAACTGTTTTTT	CASSLAGTENEKLFF
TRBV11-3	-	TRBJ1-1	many	TGTGCCAGCAGCCCCCCCTCTAGTCGCACTGAAGCTTTCTTT	CASSPPSSRTEAFF
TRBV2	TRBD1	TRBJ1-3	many	TGTGCCAGCAGTGAACGGACAGGGGGCGGAGGAAACACCATATATTTT	CASSERTGGGGNTIYF
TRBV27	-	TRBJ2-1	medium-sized	TGTGCCAGCAGCTACCGCAACAATGAGCAGTTCTTC	CASSYRNNEQFF